These T cell receptor beta chains were read from a single sample in a study of blood T cell repertoires in COVID-19. This table comes from immunoSEQ multiplex PCR, and its TCRdb copy is limited to in-frame clones, with some not included. The sample has over 150,000 clones, around 83% seen once. The specimen was peripheral blood. Source of these receptors: a woman in her seventies with COVID-19, enrolled during active disease. The CDR3 runs from the conserved cysteine through the conserved F or W. Fields, in order: clone size, V gene, D gene, J gene, CDR3 protein, CDR3 DNA. The D gene is left open where the match is weak. Clone size is not always given. Where it is, it says once, few, many or a class for expanded clones.

.	TRBV28	.	TRBJ2-7	CASSFKGTTEYF	TGTGCCAGCAGTTTTAAAGGGACAACGGAGTACTTC
.	TRBV19	TRBD1	TRBJ1-2	CASSMGGQGLGYTF	TGTGCCAGTAGTATGGGGGGACAGGGACTTGGCTACACCTTC
.	TRBV14	TRBD1	TRBJ2-1	CASASSGQVPRQFF	TGTGCCAGCGCTTCCTCGGGACAGGTCCCCAGGCAGTTCTTC
once	TRBV5-1	TRBD1	TRBJ1-5	CASNLGTGMQPQHF	TGCGCCAGCAACTTGGGGACAGGGATGCAGCCCCAGCATTTT
.	TRBV6-5	.	TRBJ2-7	CASRFNYEQYF	TGTGCCAGCAGGTTCAACTACGAGCAGTACTTC
.	TRBV9	.	TRBJ2-7	CASSVRELNEQYF	TGTGCCAGCAGCGTTCGGGAGTTAAACGAGCAGTACTTC
many	TRBV19	.	TRBJ1-2	CASSSQGTSGYTF	TGTGCCAGTAGTTCACAGGGTACCAGTGGCTACACCTTC
.	TRBV4-1	.	TRBJ2-1	CASSLGRASSSYNEQFF	TGCGCCAGCAGCCTTGGCAGAGCGTCGAGTTCCTACAATGAGCAGTTCTTC
.	TRBV4-1	.	TRBJ1-6	CASSPQGNYNSPLHF	TGCGCCAGCAGCCCGCAGGGTAACTATAATTCACCCCTCCACTTT
once	TRBV7-9	.	TRBJ1-2	CASSFDGGRGGYTF	TGTGCCAGCAGCTTCGACGGAGGCCGGGGTGGCTACACCTTC
.	TRBV5-1	TRBD2	TRBJ2-5	CASSPGGGVGAVETQYF	TGCGCCAGCAGCCCCGGGGGAGGGGTCGGGGCTGTAGAGACCCAGTACTTC
.	TRBV20-1	TRBD2	TRBJ2-7	CSASTPSGRGYEQYF	TGCAGTGCTAGTACTCCGAGCGGGAGGGGTTACGAGCAGTACTTC
.	TRBV14	TRBD2	TRBJ2-7	CASSPLVAGNSYEQYF	TGTGCCAGCAGTCCGCTTGTAGCGGGAAACTCCTACGAGCAGTACTTC
.	TRBV4-3	.	TRBJ2-3	CASSQGGSRSTDTQYF	TGCGCCAGCAGCCAGGGAGGTAGCCGTAGCACAGATACGCAGTATTTT
.	TRBV5-6	.	TRBJ1-5	CASSLRQSGQPQHF	TGTGCCAGCAGCTTGAGACAGTCCGGTCAGCCCCAGCATTTT
.	TRBV2	TRBD1	TRBJ1-2	CASNVDRGIGGYTF	TGTGCCAGCAACGTTGACAGGGGTATAGGAGGCTACACCTTC
.	TRBV4-3	TRBD1	TRBJ2-7	CASSPETGGKNEQYF	TGCGCCAGCAGCCCAGAGACAGGGGGCAAAAACGAGCAGTACTTC
few	TRBV7-9	TRBD1	TRBJ2-7	CASSPTGNYEQYF	TGTGCCAGCAGCCCGACAGGGAACTACGAGCAGTACTTC
.	TRBV7-7	TRBD2	TRBJ2-1	CASSSIAGGSYNEQFF	TGTGCCAGCAGCTCGATAGCGGGGGGCTCCTACAATGAGCAGTTCTTC
once	TRBV2	.	TRBJ1-2	CASSGQGHGYTF	TGTGCCAGCAGTGGCCAGGGTCATGGCTACACCTTC
.	TRBV6-5	TRBD2	TRBJ2-1	CASRLADYNEQFF	TGTGCCAGCAGACTAGCGGACTACAATGAGCAGTTCTTC
.	TRBV7-8	.	TRBJ2-3	CASTSLLLPSTDTQYF	TGTGCCAGCACCTCACTCCTCTTACCCTCCACAGATACGCAGTATTTT
.	TRBV9	TRBD1	TRBJ1-4	CASSAGGQGANEKLFF	TGTGCCAGCAGCGCAGGAGGACAGGGAGCTAATGAAAAACTGTTTTTT
few	TRBV9	.	TRBJ2-3	CASSDSQGLPAQYF	TGTGCCAGCAGCGATTCCCAGGGGCTTCCAGCGCAGTATTTT
.	TRBV5-1	TRBD2	TRBJ2-2	CASSLVVAGHGELFF	TGCGCCAGCAGCTTGGTGGTAGCGGGCCACGGGGAGCTGTTTTTT
.	TRBV28	.	TRBJ1-4	CASNGAGREGEKLFF	TGTGCCAGCAACGGCGCGGGGAGAGAAGGGGAAAAACTGTTTTTT
few	TRBV27	.	TRBJ1-6	CASSGVFGSPLHF	TGTGCCAGCTCAGGGGTTTTTGGTTCACCCCTCCACTTT
.	TRBV7-2	TRBD2	TRBJ2-3	CASSAVRTSGSSTDTQYF	TGTGCCAGCAGCGCCGTCCGGACTAGCGGGAGTAGCACAGATACGCAGTATTTT
.	TRBV5-4	.	TRBJ2-6	CASSSSLAGSGANVLTF	TGTGCCAGCAGCTCCAGCCTAGCTGGCTCTGGGGCCAACGTCCTGACTTTC
.	TRBV28	.	TRBJ1-3	CASTILGRDRNTIYF	TGTGCCAGCACCATTTTGGGCCGAGACCGAAACACCATATATTTT
.	TRBV5-4	TRBD2	TRBJ2-1	CASSGTSGRGNEQFF	TGTGCCAGCAGCGGGACTAGCGGGAGAGGAAATGAGCAGTTCTTC
.	TRBV5-5	TRBD1	TRBJ2-1	CASSSISGTGYNEQFF	TGTGCCAGCAGCTCGATCTCCGGGACAGGGTACAATGAGCAGTTCTTC
.	TRBV6-6	TRBD1	TRBJ1-5	CASRSEQGDNQPQHF	TGTGCCAGCAGATCCGAACAGGGGGACAATCAGCCCCAGCATTTT
.	TRBV7-8	.	TRBJ2-1	CASSLARAGQNNEQFF	TGTGCCAGCAGCTTAGCGCGGGCGGGACAGAACAATGAGCAGTTCTTC
.	TRBV25-1	.	TRBJ2-5	CASSAAPIKLAHQETQYF	TGTGCCAGCAGTGCGGCACCCATAAAATTAGCACACCAAGAGACCCAGTACTTC
.	TRBV10-1	.	TRBJ2-7	CASSALQQGSDEQYF	TGCGCCAGCAGTGCCCTACAGCAGGGGTCCGACGAGCAGTACTTC
.	TRBV11-2	TRBD2	TRBJ2-1	CASSIGTSGTSDEQFF	TGTGCCAGCAGCATCGGGACTAGCGGGACTTCGGATGAGCAGTTCTTC
.	TRBV6-4	.	TRBJ2-3	CASPKRITLSTDTQYF	TGTGCCAGCCCGAAGAGGATAACCCTAAGCACAGATACGCAGTATTTT
few	TRBV3-1/TRBV3-2	TRBD2	TRBJ2-7	CASSQVTGTRRLEQYF	TGTGCCAGCAGCCAAGTGACCGGGACTAGAAGACTCGAGCAGTACTTC
.	TRBV27	TRBD1	TRBJ2-1	CASSFRSTGGGNEQFF	TGTGCCAGCAGTTTTAGATCCACAGGGGGCGGGAATGAGCAGTTCTTC
few	TRBV2	TRBD2	TRBJ2-7	CASQPASGSYEQYF	TGTGCCAGCCAACCCGCTAGCGGGAGCTACGAGCAGTACTTC
once	TRBV29-1	.	TRBJ2-1	CSVGGGTSYNEQFF	TGCAGCGTTGGGGGAGGAACGTCCTACAATGAGCAGTTCTTC
.	TRBV10-3	.	TRBJ1-2	CAISDSYGYTF	TGTGCCATCAGTGATAGCTATGGCTACACCTTC
.	TRBV24-1	TRBD1	TRBJ1-2	CATSRDSYGYTF	TGTGCCACCAGCCGGGACAGTTATGGCTACACCTTC
.	TRBV5-1	TRBD2	TRBJ2-5	CASSLETGGSAETQYF	TGCGCCAGCAGCTTGGAGACGGGAGGGTCCGCAGAGACCCAGTACTTC
.	TRBV5-1	TRBD1	TRBJ2-5	CASSLTPVAGGQETQYF	TGCGCCAGCAGCTTGACTCCTGTGGCAGGGGGTCAAGAGACCCAGTACTTC
.	TRBV29-1	.	TRBJ2-7	CSVVSGSSYEQYF	TGCAGCGTTGTAAGCGGCAGCTCCTACGAGCAGTACTTC
.	TRBV6-5	.	TRBJ1-2	CASSYTGNLGYTF	TGTGCCAGCAGTTATACAGGGAATCTTGGCTACACCTTC
.	TRBV9	.	TRBJ2-7	CASSVVSGLKQYF	TGTGCCAGCAGCGTAGTCTCAGGACTCAAGCAGTACTTC
.	TRBV7-9	TRBD2	TRBJ2-1	CASSLDLGLAGDVYNEQFF	TGTGCCAGCAGCTTAGATCTGGGACTAGCGGGAGATGTCTACAATGAGCAGTTCTTC
.	TRBV27	TRBD2	TRBJ2-1	CASSPQLAGGPGNEQFF	TGTGCCAGCAGTCCCCAACTAGCGGGAGGGCCGGGCAATGAGCAGTTCTTC
.	TRBV24-1	TRBD2	TRBJ2-5	CATSEPGLQAETQYF	TGTGCCACCAGTGAGCCGGGACTACAGGCAGAGACCCAGTACTTC
.	TRBV19	.	TRBJ1-5	CASSIVRGGQPQHF	TGTGCCAGTAGTATTGTGAGGGGGGGTCAGCCCCAGCATTTT
few	TRBV18	TRBD2	TRBJ2-1	CASSFFTSGTGNEQFF	TGTGCCAGCTCATTTTTCACTAGCGGGACGGGCAATGAGCAGTTCTTC
.	TRBV19	.	TRBJ2-4	CASRPSTPQGTKNIQYF	TGTGCCAGTAGACCCTCTACGCCCCAGGGTACCAAAAACATTCAGTACTTC
.	TRBV4-3	.	TRBJ2-1	CASSVTSSGEQFF	TGCGCCAGCAGCGTTACGAGTTCGGGTGAGCAGTTCTTC
once	TRBV7-8	TRBD2	TRBJ2-1	CASSRGRTSGNNEQFF	TGTGCCAGCAGCCGAGGCCGGACTAGCGGAAACAATGAGCAGTTCTTC
.	TRBV11-2	TRBD2	TRBJ2-7	CASSLGGGGTYEQYF	TGTGCCAGCAGCTTGGGCGGCGGGGGAACCTACGAGCAGTACTTC
.	TRBV19	.	TRBJ1-5	CASSTTRFYQPQHF	TGTGCCAGTAGTACCACGAGATTCTATCAGCCCCAGCATTTT